The T cell receptor beta chain described here comes from a study of shared clonotypes between healthy human individuals (dated by TCRdb to about 2020). With regard to the full study: A couple of women and three men aged 18 to 49 years were included in the cohort. Per donor, leukapheresis produced somewhere between about 0.8 and 9 billion PBMCs. Per donor, three plates each were used for CD4 naive and CD4 memory, two for CD8 naive, and one for CD8 memory. To estimate repertoire size and how much clonotypes are shared between individuals, the study performed deep sequencing of blood TCR repertoires from five healthy adults. Different laboratories and diverse techniques were used to prepare libraries and sequence TCR repertoires, to increase sequencing depth and limit assay-specific biases.

What the research found in general, with its limitations: Across a handful of donors, around 5% of naive CD4, roughly 3.5% of naive CD8, 2.3% of memory CD4, and approximately 0.4% of memory CD8 clonotypes were shared. Rarefaction of sorted-subset datasets indicated incomplete sequencing despite the large sequencing depth. The genetic and exposure-history diversity represented was limited by the small number of donors. Naive subsets generally had larger estimated clonotype richness than memory subsets. Higher generation probabilities were observed for clonotypes shared by all four sorted-subset donors than for non-shared clonotypes. Pairwise subsampling indicated that sequencing depth was expected to affect the degree of clonotype sharing among donors. Only blood was sampled, and tissue TCR repertoires likely differ from those in blood.

V drops 0 bases and J drops 5 bases, leaving 11 bases in between. CDR1 SGHNT and CDR2 YYREEE were looked up in the germline V gene (reference sequence). CDR3 length: 14 amino acids, cysteine to phenylalanine. CDR3 DNA is the only sequence kept; it has 42 bases, read in frame from the first base. About this clone itself: No antigen is known for it. The sample holds no much larger clone one base away, and base qualities are not on file.

Using the deep immunoSEQ assay, TCR CDR3 regions were amplified from genomic DNA by multiplex PCR. Extracted genomic DNA from each cell subset was spread evenly across all wells of several immunoSEQ 96-well plates, with each plate serving as a replicate. For sorted subsets, about 220 ng of genomic DNA, equivalent to some 30,000 T cell genomes, went into each replicate PCR. The purified libraries were quantified using a Qubit 3.0 fluorometer, sized with a Bioanalyzer 2100, and then quantified again using the KAPA Library Quantification kit. Each immunoSEQ 96-well plate was sequenced on its own single-read 150-cycle Illumina NextSeq 550 flow cell. Per the source publication's procedure: The immunoSEQ output contained only junctional sequences without quality scores, so filtering could not match that applied to full-length reads. Sequences were annotated with PyIR, a Python wrapper for IgBLAST v1.9, using IMGT germline references to assign V/J genes and CDR3. Any read was removed if the V/J assignment was weak (E-value above 1e-6), the CDR3 was missing, or the read contained stop codons, out-of-frame junctions, or ambiguous translated residues. V3J clonotypes were defined as sequences sharing an identical inferred V gene, J gene, and CDR3 amino acid sequence. To compute the percentage overlap between repertoires, the number of shared unique clonotypes was divided by the size of the smaller repertoire. RTK rarefaction, the Chao1 estimator, and Recon v2.1 estimates of unobserved clonotypes were used to assess repertoire richness. OLGA was used to compute generation probabilities for all TCRbeta clonotypes that the gDNA method yielded from a handful of donors. The immuneACCESS repertoire file appears here via TCRdb, limited to in-frame rearrangements. These files lack a portion of the clones; in checked studies, under half of the deficit traces to unresolved V genes, and the cause of the others is not known. V, J and clone size are taken as reported in that table, and D and trimming were inferred from the DNA itself. This sample holds 1.6 million or so clones; more than 95% were observed only once. The top ten hold 1.2% of the sample.

Donors were healthy HIV-negative adults with no recently reported acute infections or vaccinations. Only Caucasian adults living in Nashville, Tennessee, USA were represented among the donors. CD4+ T cells were enriched by magnetic negative selection, after which naive cells were positively selected on CD45RA and the negative fraction was taken as the memory subset. Blood was collected by leukapheresis, and PBMCs were isolated by Ficoll-Histopaque density gradient centrifugation and then cryopreserved in liquid nitrogen vapor phase. Analytical flow cytometry was used to check the purity and quantity of each magnetically sorted T cell population. Genomic DNA was isolated from every sorted fraction and measured by UV absorbance on a Nanodrop 2000c.

The chain is made from TRBV5-4 and TRBJ1-1; a weak D assignment points to TRBD1 (5 bases agree). The sequenced sample was naive CD4+ T cells sorted from blood. The cell subset or site label for this specimen denotes: CD45RA+ positively selected. The clonotype originates from a man under 40 in good health. The CDR3 reads CASSLDIRGTEAFF. The nucleotide sequence is given as TGTGCCAGCAGCTTGGATATTAGGGGAACTGAAGCTTTCTTT.